This T cell receptor beta chain was captured in a study of long-term antiretroviral therapy in people with HIV. The length of the CDR3 is 15 residues. CDR1 and CDR2 (germline): MNHEY, SVGAGI. Trimming at V came to 6 bases and at J to 3 bases, leaving 6 bases not matched to a gene. This clone was seen just once. With survey level as its setting, the immunoSEQ assay was v3.0. Data came from immunoSEQ multiplex PCR; TCRdb stores just in-frame clones and leaves some out. This table has 25,000 to 35,000 clones, 75% to 95% appearing once. This material consisted of unsorted PBMCs, taken approximately 5.1 years after starting antiretroviral therapy. The receptor was derived from a woman in her thirties or forties with HIV. This chain joins TRBV6-5 and TRBJ2-3, with 10 nucleotides matching TRBD2. The CDR3 spells CASRSSGGPTDTQYF. Written as DNA, the CDR3 is TGTGCCAGCAGGTCTAGCGGGGGACCTACAGATACGCAGTATTTT.